One and the same sample provided the 3 T cell receptor beta chains below, sequenced in a study of cytomegalovirus exposure and HLA in healthy donors. Researchers ran the PCR with 60 Vbeta and 13 Jbeta primers. Clones were sequenced by immunoSEQ multiplex PCR, and TCRdb holds only the in-frame ones, with some missing. The repertoire has over 150,000 clones, 60% to 85% of them found once; the top ten carry around 3%. The specimen sequenced was PBMCs. The source of these receptors is a woman between 50 and 59 years old in good health and CMV-seropositive.

The chain carries TRBV5-1 and TRBJ1-1, with D perhaps TRBD1 (5 bases). Germline-derived CDR1 and CDR2 are SGHRS and YFSETQ. Trimming stripped 7 bases from V and 4 bases from J, with 14 bases between. The CDR3 spans 13 residues. CDR3 residues: CASSGGGGTEAFF. CDR3 sequence (DNA): TGCGCCAGCTCGGGTGGCGGGGGCACTGAAGCTTTCTTT.

This clone was recorded a few times. The chain recombines TRBV5-1 with TRBJ2-5, with 8 bases matching TRBD2. CDR3 size: 16 residues. The V gene end was trimmed by 4 bases and the J gene end by 1 base; junction bases not matched to a gene: 9. Germline lookup yields CDR1 SGHRS and CDR2 YFSETQ. The CDR3 loop reads CASSRAVTSGQETQYF. CDR3 nucleotide sequence: TGCGCCAGCAGCCGTGCGGTCACTAGCGGCCAAGAGACCCAGTACTTC.

The CDR3 sequence: CASNPGAGTNEQYF. CDR3 sequence (DNA): TGTGCCAGTAACCCTGGGGCCGGCACCAACGAGCAGTACTTC. The V gene is TRBV19, the J gene TRBJ2-7; TRBD1 might be the D (5 bases). The ends were cut back, 7 bases at V and 5 bases at J, with 18 bases in the middle. This CDR3 contains 14 residues. CDR1 is LNHDA, CDR2 SQIVND, per germline (reference sequence).